This T cell receptor beta chain was documented in a study of cytomegalovirus exposure and HLA in healthy donors. Germline CDR1 reads SGHTA; CDR2 reads FQGTGA. Trimming removed 4 bases from V and 0 bases from J, with 18 bases in between. The CDR3 contains 17 residues. The PCR had 60 Vbeta and 13 Jbeta primers. Sequencing used immunoSEQ multiplex PCR; TCRdb keeps in-frame clones, though not all of them. The sample lists 90,000 to 110,000 clones; 69% were seen once. This clone was found a few times. The gene calls are TRBV7-3 and TRBJ1-1; no clear D. This clonotype was sampled from a woman aged 70 to 79 in good health and CMV-seropositive. The specimen was PBMCs. CDR3 in DNA: TGTGCCAGCAGCTACCAGACGACAAGTATCATGAACACTGAAGCTTTCTTT. It codes for CASSYQTTSIMNTEAFF.